Each of the 17 T cell receptor beta chains below was sequenced from the same sample in a study of neurological immune-mediated disorders. Via MiXCR, TCRdb re-called the 5' RACE reads, giving one row per CDR3 protein. The sample holds 77,000 or so distinct CDR3 sequences, approximately 10% seen once. The sequenced material came from PBMCs. The receptors stem from a man in his fifties in good health.

In its sample, this clonotype was seen many times. The chain recombines TRBV10-3 with TRBJ2-1, with no clear D. Germline-derived CDR1 and CDR2 are ENHRY and SYGVKD. There are 14 residues in the CDR3. V was trimmed by 6 bases and J by 2 bases, leaving 11 bases between them. The CDR3 region has the DNA TGTGCCATCAGCGCCAACACGGCCTACAATGAGCAGTTCTTC. Translation gives CAISANTAYNEQFF.

This clonotype was detected ten times or more. The chain has TRBV6-2 or TRBV6-3 and TRBJ2-7; TRBD1 aligns across 8 bases. The J segment lost 4 bases and the V segment lost 6 bases, leaving 11 bases of the junction unmatched. This CDR3 has 15 residues. From germline, CDR1 is MNHEY and CDR2 SVGEGT. The chain's CDR3 is CASSMNQGATYEQYF. The CDR3 DNA is TGTGCCAGCAGCATGAACCAGGGGGCGACGTACGAGCAGTACTTC.

This clonotype came up many times. V usage is TRBV5-1 and J usage is TRBJ2-2; 10 positions match TRBD2. The CDR3 contains 17 residues. Germline values: CDR1 SGHRS, CDR2 YFSETQ. The V and J ends lost 3 bases and 6 bases, in that order; junction bases with no gene match: 11. The CDR3 protein is CASSSDLGLAAAGELFF. The CDR3 nucleotides read TGCGCCAGCAGCTCCGATTTAGGACTAGCGGCTGCCGGGGAGCTGTTTTTT.

This clonotype was seen repeatedly, ten times or more. The gene calls are TRBV5-1 and TRBJ1-3; D is unclear. In germline, CDR1 is SGHRS, CDR2 YFSETQ. The ends were cut back, 1 base at V and 0 bases at J, with 5 bases in the middle. This CDR3 is 14 amino acids long. For the CDR3, the DNA is TGCGCCAGCAGCTTGAGCAGCTCTGGAAACACCATATATTTT. This translates into CASSLSSSGNTIYF.

In its sample, this clonotype was seen many times. This chain uses TRBV6-5 with TRBJ2-1, with 12 bases aligning to TRBD2. Per germline, CDR1 MNHEY and CDR2 SVGAGI. The CDR3 has 16 amino acids. The V segment lost 0 bases and the J segment 8 bases; nucleotides outside the gene matches: 5. In DNA, the CDR3 is TGTGCCAGCAGTTACTCGGCTAGCGGGGGGGGAGATGAGCAGTTCTTC. Protein product: CASSYSASGGGDEQFF.

In its sample, this clonotype was seen once. V gene TRBV6-2 or TRBV6-3 combines with J gene TRBJ2-1, with 7 positions matching TRBD1. The CDR3 sequence is 12 residues long. Per the germline V gene, CDR1 is MNHEY and CDR2 is SVGEGT. V was pared by 5 bases and J by 15 bases, with 10 bases of the junction left unmatched. This chain's CDR3 is CASSKLRDSTFF. CDR3 in DNA: TGTGCCAGCAGTAAACTCCGGGACAGTACGTTCTTC.

This chain connects TRBV5-1 to TRBJ2-5; TRBD1 aligns across 8 bases. Germline assignment: CDR1 SGHRS and CDR2 YFSETQ. The CDR3 is 15 residues long. The V segment lost 0 bases and the J segment 2 bases; nucleotides outside the gene matches: 3. For the CDR3, the DNA is TGCGCCAGCAGCTTGGGGGACAGGACACAAGAGACCCAGTACTTC. Translating it yields CASSLGDRTQETQYF.

This clonotype was seen ten or more times. The V gene is TRBV29-1, the J gene TRBJ1-2; 7 nucleotides line up with TRBD1. The J segment lost 4 bases and the V segment lost 7 bases, leaving 15 bases of the junction unmatched. This CDR3 is 15 amino acids long. In germline, CDR1 is SQVTM, CDR2 ANQGSEA. The CDR3 here is CSGQGGTVSIYGYTF. DNA for the CDR3: TGCAGCGGCCAGGGGGGAACAGTCAGCATCTATGGCTACACCTTC. Looking up the rest from reference TRBV29-1 and TRBJ1-2 gives the full variable domain: SAVISQKPSRDICQRGTSLTIQCQVDSQVTMMFWYRQQPGQSLTLIATANQGSEATYESGFVIDKFPISRPNLTFSTLTVSNMSPEDSSIYLCSGQGGTVSIYGYTFGSGTRLTVV.

Ten or more counts support this clonotype. The rearrangement links TRBV28 to TRBJ2-3; D is perhaps TRBD2 (5 bases). This CDR3 contains 13 residues. V was shortened by 4 bases and J by 10 bases, with 15 bases between the two germline ends. CDR1 MDHEN and CDR2 SYDVKM come from the germline V gene. CDR3 coding DNA: TGTGCCAGCAGTTCGGGGTCCCCACCAGCGCAGTATTTT. Amino acids: CASSSGSPPAQYF.

This clonotype was detected ten times or more. This chain uses TRBV11-2 with TRBJ2-5; 11 bases line up with TRBD1. The V segment lost 4 bases and the J segment 5 bases; nucleotides outside the gene matches: 6. This CDR3 contains 15 residues. In germline, CDR1 is SGHAT, CDR2 FQNNGV. The DNA for the CDR3 is TGTGCCAGCAGCTCCTGGACAGGGGGCACGGAGACCCAGTACTTC. Protein product: CASSSWTGGTETQYF.

In this sample, this clonotype turned up many times. The gene calls are TRBV20-1 and TRBJ2-7; 10 bases match TRBD2. V shed 1 base, J shed 2 bases, and the junction held 11 bases outside the gene matches. CDR1 and CDR2 from the germline V gene are DFQATT and SNEGSKA (reference sequence). This CDR3 has 17 residues. CDR3 DNA: TGCAGTGCTAGAGTTGTGGCTAGCGGGAGAGCTGCCTACGAGCAGTACTTC. Residues: CSARVVASGRAAYEQYF.

This clonotype was picked up many times. The chain carries TRBV5-1 and TRBJ2-3; D is undetermined. CDR1 SGHRS and CDR2 YFSETQ come from the germline V gene. V gave up 0 bases and J gave up 0 bases, with 11 bases separating them. CDR3 length: 16 residues. CDR3 sequence reads: CASSLGRYTSTDTQYF. CDR3 DNA sequence: TGCGCCAGCAGCTTGGGAAGGTATACTAGCACAGATACGCAGTATTTT.

This clonotype was seen at least ten times. The chain has TRBV10-3 and TRBJ2-4, with TRBD1 identical over 7 bases. V dropped 2 bases and J dropped 5; count of bases not matched to a gene: 3. From germline, CDR1 is ENHRY and CDR2 SYGVKD. CDR3 length: 14 residues. DNA for the CDR3: TGTGCCATCAGTGAGGACAGGGACCAAAACATTCAGTACTTC. As protein: CAISEDRDQNIQYF.

In this sample, this clonotype turned up many times. This chain joins TRBV2 and TRBJ2-6, with 9 bases identical to TRBD1. This CDR3 spans 19 amino acids. Germline assignment: CDR1 SNHLY and CDR2 FYNNEI. The V and J ends lost 3 bases and 0 bases, in that order; junction bases with no gene match: 9. CDR3 residues: CASSDPRRQGDSGANVLTF. The CDR3 nucleotides are TGTGCCAGCAGTGACCCCCGGAGACAGGGGGACTCTGGGGCCAACGTCCTGACTTTC.

The J gene is TRBJ2-2, the V gene TRBV7-2; weak D call: TRBD1 (6 bases). In germline, CDR1 is SGHTA, CDR2 FQGNSA. Trimming took off 6 bases at V and 4 bases at J, with 15 bases between the two ends. The CDR3 loop spans 15 amino acids. CDR3 coding DNA: TGTGCCAGCAGTCGACAGGTTATAATCACCGGGGAGCTGTTTTTT. This codes for CASSRQVIITGELFF. Together with reference TRBV7-2 and TRBJ2-2, the CDR3 gives the full variable domain: GAGVSQSPSNKVTEKGKDVELRCDPISGHTALYWYRQSLGQGLEFLIYFQGNSAPDKSGLPSDRFSAERTGGSVSTLTIQRTQQEDSAVYLCASSRQVIITGELFFGEGSRLTVL.

The chain combines TRBV7-7 with TRBJ2-7; tentative D call: TRBD1 (6 bases). The length of the CDR3 is 15 residues. The germline V gene has CDR1 SSHAT and CDR2 FNYEAQ (reference sequence). V was cut by 5 bases and J by 3 bases, with 17 bases left in between. CDR3 sequence: CASSHGTWGFYEQYF. For the CDR3, the DNA is TGTGCCAGCAGCCACGGGACATGGGGCTTCTACGAGCAGTACTTC.

This clonotype has at least ten counts. V and J are TRBV4-3 and TRBJ2-6; TRBD1 matches 11 bases. CDR1 LGHNA and CDR2 YSLEER come from the germline V gene. Germline trimming cut 1 base from V and 4 bases from J; bases unmatched to any gene: 9. CDR3 length equals 19 residues. CDR3: CASSQATGQGGLGANVLTF. The CDR3 DNA reads TGCGCCAGCAGCCAAGCCACGGGACAGGGGGGTCTGGGGGCCAACGTCCTGACTTTC.